Presented here are 32 T cell receptor beta chains from one specimen sequenced in a study of cytomegalovirus exposure and HLA in healthy donors. A multiplex PCR was run with 60 Vbeta primers and 13 Jbeta primers. Some clones are missing from TCRdb's copy, which holds only in-frame ones; the method was immunoSEQ multiplex PCR. In the table there are a few hundred thousand clones, about three quarters of which are singletons. Sequences were obtained from PBMCs. These receptors were taken from a man aged 35-49 years in good health and CMV-seronegative.

This clone was seen a handful of times. This chain links TRBV12-5 with TRBJ1-2; 7 bases line up with TRBD1. The CDR3 loop spans 16 amino acids. CDR1 is LGHNT, CDR2 FRNRAP, per germline. The ends lost 3 bases at V and 6 bases at J; junction bases unmatched: 13. CDR3 DNA sequence: TGTGCTAGTGGTTTCCCCCCGCAACAGGGGTTGAATGGCTACACCTTC. This sequence encodes CASGFPPQQGLNGYTF.

The genes are TRBV10-3 and TRBJ1-1, with 8 bases aligning to TRBD1. With V trimmed by 6 bases and J by 3 bases, 3 bases remained unmatched. The CDR3 consists of 13 residues. From germline, CDR1 is ENHRY and CDR2 SYGVKD. The CDR3 protein is CAIRGQVDTEAFF. Here the CDR3 DNA reads TGTGCCATCAGGGGACAGGTTGACACTGAAGCTTTCTTT.

This chain uses TRBV5-1 with TRBJ1-1; 9 bases are shared with TRBD1. The junction had 7 bases not matched to a gene; V was cut back by 2 bases and J by 11 bases. The V gene's germline CDR1 is SGHRS and CDR2 YFSETQ. This CDR3 comprises 13 residues. For the CDR3, the DNA is TGCGCCAGCAGCTTTGGGGACAGGGATAAGGCTTTCTTT. Its protein is CASSFGDRDKAFF.

V and J are TRBV5-6 and TRBJ2-5, with D maybe TRBD2 (6 bases). Germline CDR1 is SGHDT and CDR2 is YYEEEE. CDR3 length equals 12 residues. The V and J ends lost 3 bases and 7 bases respectively, with 10 bases between them. The CDR3, as DNA: TGTGCCAGCAGCTGGCGGGAAGGGACCCAGTACTTC. Encoded protein: CASSWREGTQYF.

V and J are TRBV5-6 and TRBJ2-5; D is perhaps TRBD1 (6 bases). The V end lost 4 bases, the J end lost 5 bases, and 12 bases lay between the germline ends. Germline V gene data show CDR1 as SGHDT and CDR2 as YYEEEE. This CDR3 has 13 amino acids. CDR3 sequence: CASSQGTSETQYF. The CDR3 coding sequence is TGTGCCAGCAGCCAAGGGACATCGGAGACCCAGTACTTC.

This sequence joins TRBV27 and TRBJ2-5; TRBD1 agrees at 8 bases. CDR1 MNHEY and CDR2 SMNVEV come from the germline V gene (reference sequence). CDR3 length equals 15 residues. V lost 8 bases to trimming and J lost 5 bases; unmatched junction nucleotides: 13. CDR3 protein: CASRLGQGGQETQYF. DNA of the CDR3: TGTGCCAGCCGCCTCGGACAGGGAGGTCAGGAGACCCAGTACTTC.

CDR3 bases: TGTGCCAGCCTCGATCTACGGGGGAAAAACATTCAGTACTTC. The encoded protein is CASLDLRGKNIQYF. The chain combines TRBV2 with TRBJ2-4, with D possibly matching TRBD2 (6 bases). This CDR3 has 14 amino acids. The V and J ends lost 8 bases and 4 bases respectively, with 15 bases between them. Germline assignment: CDR1 SNHLY and CDR2 FYNNEI.

The chain recombines TRBV5-4 with TRBJ2-3; 12 bases fit TRBD2. Germline loops: CDR1 SGHNT, CDR2 YYREEE (reference sequence). The CDR3 covers 17 residues. V lost 0 bases to trimming and J lost 0 bases; unmatched junction nucleotides: 2. This CDR3 reads CASSLGGLAGSTDTQYF. Written as DNA, the CDR3 is TGTGCCAGCAGCTTGGGAGGACTAGCGGGAAGCACAGATACGCAGTATTTT. The full variable domain, its missing parts supplied by reference TRBV5-4 and TRBJ2-3, is ETGVTQSPTHLIKTRGQQVTLRCSSQSGHNTVSWYQQALGQGPQFIFQYYREEENGRGNFPPRFSGLQFPNYSSELNVNALELDDSALYLCASSLGGLAGSTDTQYFGPGTRLTVL.

The CDR3 loop reads CASSETSGSSYNEQFF. Here the CDR3 DNA reads TGTGCCAGCAGCGAGACTAGCGGGAGCTCCTACAATGAGCAGTTCTTC. V and J are TRBV2 and TRBJ2-1, with 12 bases lining up with TRBD2. CDR3 length: 16 amino acids. V was pared by 6 bases and J by 0 bases, with 3 bases of the junction left unmatched. Germline CDR1 and CDR2: SNHLY and FYNNEI.

In its sample, this clone was seen once. The chain couples TRBV25-1 to TRBJ2-2; 7 bases map to TRBD1. Germline trimming cut 5 bases from V and 7 bases from J; bases unmatched to any gene: 7. The V gene's germline CDR1 is MGHDK and CDR2 SYGVNS. This CDR3 has 14 amino acids. The DNA for the CDR3 is TGTGCCAGCAGTCCGACAGGGATCGTCGGGGAGCTGTTTTTT. It specifies CASSPTGIVGELFF.

This chain links TRBV5-4 with TRBJ2-1; the match to TRBD2 covers 8 bases. Germline values: CDR1 SGHNT, CDR2 YYREEE (reference sequence). Unmatched junction bases numbered 5, after V lost 0 bases and J lost 9 bases. CDR3 length: 14 residues. CDR3 residues: CASSLDGGAGEQFF. The DNA of the CDR3 is TGTGCCAGCAGCTTGGACGGGGGGGCCGGTGAGCAGTTCTTC.

The chain recombines TRBV5-5 with TRBJ2-3, with D possibly TRBD1 on 5 matching bases. The ends were cut back, 3 bases at V and 2 bases at J, with 13 bases in the middle. Germline CDR1 reads SGHKS; CDR2 reads YYEKEE (reference sequence). This CDR3 is built from 15 residues. The CDR3 loop is CASSSNPTVTDTQYF. CDR3 coding DNA: TGTGCCAGCAGCTCCAATCCGACAGTCACAGATACGCAGTATTTT. The whole variable domain, remainder taken from reference TRBV5-5 and TRBJ2-3, is DAGVTQSPTHLIKTRGQQVTLRCSPISGHKSVSWYQQVLGQGPQFIFQYYEKEERGRGNFPDRFSARQFPNYSSELNVNALLLGDSALYLCASSSNPTVTDTQYFGPGTRLTVL.

The J gene is TRBJ2-5, the V gene TRBV27, with D possibly matching TRBD1 (5 bases). This CDR3 comprises 13 residues. Trimming pared 7 bases from V and 1 base from J, leaving 10 bases between. Germline V CDR1 and CDR2: MNHEY, SMNVEV (reference sequence). Here the CDR3 DNA reads TGTGCCAGCAAGGGGTGGGCCCAAGAGACCCAGTACTTC. Its translation is CASKGWAQETQYF.

V usage is TRBV27 and J usage is TRBJ1-1; no definite D call. Trimming removed 5 bases at V and 1 base at J, with 8 bases between. Per the germline V gene, CDR1 is MNHEY and CDR2 is SMNVEV (reference sequence). The CDR3 is made up of 13 amino acids. CDR3 bases: TGTGCCAGCAGTCCAGGAACGAACACTGAAGCTTTCTTT. Translation gives CASSPGTNTEAFF.

The genes are TRBV7-9 and TRBJ2-7; a possible D gene is TRBD2 (5 bases). V dropped 1 base and J dropped 0 bases, with 16 bases sitting between them. Germline-derived CDR1 and CDR2 are SEHNR and FQNEAQ (reference sequence). This CDR3 has 17 amino acids. This chain's CDR3 is CASSLVGTGYSSYEQYF. The CDR3 nucleotides are TGTGCCAGCAGCTTAGTTGGCACGGGGTATAGCTCCTACGAGCAGTACTTC.

The rearrangement uses TRBV19 and TRBJ2-6; D gene unclear. Germline V lookup: CDR1 LNHDA, CDR2 SQIVND (reference sequence). V was clipped by 11 bases and J by 0 bases, with 14 bases between them. The CDR3 runs 15 residues. The DNA for the CDR3 is TGTGCCTCCCAGGCGTTTCACTCTGGGGCCAACGTCCTGACTTTC. It is translated as CASQAFHSGANVLTF. The variable domain in full, completed from reference TRBV19 and TRBJ2-6, reads DGGITQSPKYLFRKEGQNVTLSCEQNLNHDAMYWYRQDPGQGLRLIYYSQIVNDFQKGDIAEGYSVSREKKESFPLTVTSAQKNPTAFYLCASQAFHSGANVLTFGAGSRLTVL.

This clone is a singleton in its sample. The chain recombines TRBV28 with TRBJ1-5; D ambiguous. This CDR3 has 13 amino acids. Deletions cut 6 bases from V and 9 bases from J, with 15 bases between. Germline CDR1 reads MDHEN; CDR2 reads SYDVKM. The CDR3 DNA reads TGTGCCAGCAGACCTCCCTCTACGAGGCCCCAGCATTTT. Protein product: CASRPPSTRPQHF.

The V gene is TRBV2, the J gene TRBJ1-1; D is ambiguous. CDR3 length: 15 amino acids. CDR1 is SNHLY, CDR2 FYNNEI, per germline. The V end lost 5 bases, the J end lost 0 bases, and 13 bases lay between the germline ends. The CDR3: CASSPSRALNTEAFF. The CDR3 DNA reads TGTGCCAGCAGTCCTTCGAGGGCGCTGAACACTGAAGCTTTCTTT.

The rearrangement joins TRBV2 to TRBJ2-2; 7 bases fit TRBD2. This CDR3 has 15 residues. V gave up 6 bases and J gave up 2 bases; unmatched junction bases: 6. Germline V gives CDR1 SNHLY, CDR2 FYNNEI. The CDR3 loop is CASRLTSSNTGELFF. CDR3 sequence (DNA): TGTGCCAGCAGGCTGACTAGCTCAAACACCGGGGAGCTGTTTTTT.

The chain uses TRBV6-4 and TRBJ2-1, with 7 bases that match TRBD1. The trim removed 0 bases at V and 5 bases at J, leaving 4 bases unmatched. This CDR3 has 15 residues. Germline lookup yields CDR1 MRHNA and CDR2 SNTAGT. In DNA, the CDR3 is TGTGCCAGCAGTGACTCGGCAGGGGGAGACAATGAGCAGTTCTTC. As protein: CASSDSAGGDNEQFF.

The chain couples TRBV29-1 to TRBJ2-1; TRBD1 matches 8 bases. Trimming at V came to 7 bases and at J to 11 bases, leaving 10 bases not matched to a gene. Germline V CDR1 and CDR2: SQVTM, ANQGSEA. CDR3 size: 12 residues. This CDR3 reads CSGHRTGWKQFF. In nucleotides, the CDR3 is TGCAGCGGGCACCGGACAGGGTGGAAGCAGTTCTTC.

The J gene is TRBJ1-6, the V gene TRBV5-6; D call uncertain. The V end lost 3 bases, the J end lost 7 bases, and 14 bases lay between the germline ends. CDR1 is SGHDT and CDR2 is YYEEEE in the germline V gene. CDR3 length equals 15 residues. In DNA, the CDR3 is TGTGCCAGCAGCTCCTCTTGGCTGGTAAATTCACCCCTCCACTTT. It yields the protein CASSSSWLVNSPLHF.

The chain combines TRBV6-6 with TRBJ1-3; D gene ambiguous. Germline V gene lookup returns CDR1 MNHNY and CDR2 SVGAGI (reference sequence). With 5 bases removed from V and 0 bases from J, the gap between germline ends came to 5 bases. The CDR3 loop spans 13 amino acids. Here the CDR3 reads CASSHISGNTIYF. The CDR3 nucleotides are TGTGCCAGCAGTCACATCTCTGGAAACACCATATATTTT.

The chain is built from TRBV6-1 and TRBJ1-2, with D unclear. V lost 5 bases to trimming and J lost 6 bases, with 13 bases between them. The length of the CDR3 is 13 residues. From germline, CDR1 is MNHNS and CDR2 SASEGT. As DNA, the CDR3 is TGTGCCAGCAGTACCCGTGGGAGGGATGGCTACACCTTC. It yields the protein CASSTRGRDGYTF.

V gene TRBV5-1 combines with J gene TRBJ2-7, with 9 bases matching TRBD2. The germline V gene has CDR1 SGHRS and CDR2 YFSETQ. V shed 0 bases, J shed 0 bases, and the junction held 4 bases outside the gene matches. This CDR3 region has 16 residues. In nucleotides, the CDR3 is TGCGCCAGCAGCTTGGGGCCTAGCGGGGACTCCTACGAGCAGTACTTC. Its protein is CASSLGPSGDSYEQYF.

The V and J genes are TRBV5-4 and TRBJ2-1; 8 bases agree with TRBD1. Trimming removed 5 bases from V and 4 bases from J; junction bases left unmatched: 8. CDR1 SGHNT and CDR2 YYREEE come from the germline V gene (reference sequence). The CDR3 extends over 15 amino acids. The CDR3, as DNA: TGTGCCAGCAGGCCCACAGGGGGGAGATACAATGAGCAGTTCTTC. Amino acids: CASRPTGGRYNEQFF. Filled out from reference TRBV5-4 and TRBJ2-1, the complete variable domain reads ETGVTQSPTHLIKTRGQQVTLRCSSQSGHNTVSWYQQALGQGPQFIFQYYREEENGRGNFPPRFSGLQFPNYSSELNVNALELDDSALYLCASRPTGGRYNEQFFGPGTRLTVL.

The chain uses TRBV28 and TRBJ1-1, with TRBD1 identical over 8 bases. CDR3 length: 17 residues. Trimming cost V 1 base and J 1 base; bases outside gene matches: 8. Germline V lookup: CDR1 MDHEN, CDR2 SYDVKM. The CDR3 DNA is TGTGCCAGCAGTTTATATTTGACAGGGGACCGGAACACTGAAGCTTTCTTT. Amino acids: CASSLYLTGDRNTEAFF.

The chain carries TRBV19 and TRBJ2-1, with 13 bases identical to TRBD2. The trim removed 9 bases at V and 4 bases at J, leaving 21 bases unmatched. The germline V gene has CDR1 LNHDA and CDR2 SQIVND (reference sequence). The CDR3 consists of 20 residues. The CDR3 protein is CAREGSRTSGSPLLYNEQFF. The CDR3 bases are TGTGCCAGAGAGGGCTCCAGGACTAGCGGGAGTCCCTTGCTTTACAATGAGCAGTTCTTC.

J is TRBJ2-2 and V is TRBV13; TRBD2 matches 7 bases. Losses at the gene ends were 1 base for V and 2 bases for J; bases not matched to a gene: 1. CDR1 is PRHDT and CDR2 is FYEKMQ in the germline V gene (reference sequence). CDR3 size: 15 residues. The CDR3 loop is CASSLAGGNTGELFF. The CDR3 DNA reads as TGTGCCAGCAGCTTAGCGGGGGGTAACACCGGGGAGCTGTTTTTT. Complete variable domain (other parts from reference TRBV13 and TRBJ2-2): AAGVIQSPRHLIKEKRETATLKCYPIPRHDTVYWYQQGPGQDPQFLISFYEKMQSDKGSIPDRFSAQQFSDYHSELNMSSLELGDSALYFCASSLAGGNTGELFFGEGSRLTVL.

This chain joins TRBV19 and TRBJ1-6; maybe TRBD1 (5 bases). With 5 bases removed from V and 7 bases from J, the gap between germline ends came to 15 bases. Germline V gene data show CDR1 as LNHDA and CDR2 as SQIVND (reference sequence). This CDR3 has 15 residues. The CDR3 nucleotides are TGTGCCAGTAGTTCCCGACAGATCAAGAATTCACCCCTCCACTTT. Residues: CASSSRQIKNSPLHF. Based on the CDR3 plus reference TRBV19 and TRBJ1-6, the full variable domain is DGGITQSPKYLFRKEGQNVTLSCEQNLNHDAMYWYRQDPGQGLRLIYYSQIVNDFQKGDIAEGYSVSREKKESFPLTVTSAQKNPTAFYLCASSSRQIKNSPLHFGNGTRLTVT.

The V call is TRBV5-8, the J call TRBJ2-1; D uncertain. V lost 4 bases and J lost 9, with 5 bases in between. The CDR3 spans 10 residues. The germline CDR1 and CDR2 sequences are SGHTS and YDEGEE. CDR3 loop: CASSRVEQFF. The CDR3 DNA reads as TGTGCCAGCAGCCGAGTTGAGCAGTTCTTC.

The chain employs TRBV10-3 and TRBJ2-7; a possible D gene is TRBD2 (5 bases). V lost 2 bases and J 4 bases, leaving 12 bases between the germline ends. The V gene's germline CDR1 is ENHRY and CDR2 SYGVKD. The CDR3 runs 14 residues. In nucleotides, the CDR3 is TGTGCCATCAGTGAGCCCAACGGGGTTTACGAGCAGTACTTC. It encodes CAISEPNGVYEQYF.